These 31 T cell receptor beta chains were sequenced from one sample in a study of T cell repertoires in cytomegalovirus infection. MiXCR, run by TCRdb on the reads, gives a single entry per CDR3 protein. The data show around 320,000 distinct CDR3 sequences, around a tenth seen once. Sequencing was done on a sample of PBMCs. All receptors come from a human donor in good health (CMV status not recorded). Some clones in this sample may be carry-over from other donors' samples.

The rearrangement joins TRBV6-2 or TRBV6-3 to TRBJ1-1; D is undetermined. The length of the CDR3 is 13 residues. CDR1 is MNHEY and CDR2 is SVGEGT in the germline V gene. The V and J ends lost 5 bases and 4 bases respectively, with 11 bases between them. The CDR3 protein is CASSIGQATEAFF. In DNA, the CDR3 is TGTGCCAGCAGTATTGGGCAGGCCACTGAAGCTTTCTTT.

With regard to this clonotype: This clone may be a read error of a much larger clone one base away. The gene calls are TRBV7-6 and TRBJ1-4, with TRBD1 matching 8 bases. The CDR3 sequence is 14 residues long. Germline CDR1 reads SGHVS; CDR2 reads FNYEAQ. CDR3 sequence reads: CASSYGQGGEKLLF. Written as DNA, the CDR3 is TGTGCCAGCAGCTACGGACAGGGTGGCGAAAAACTGTTATTT. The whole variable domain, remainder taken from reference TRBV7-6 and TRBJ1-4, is GAGVSQSPRYKVTKRGQDVALRCDPISGHVSLYWYRQALGQGPEFLTYFNYEAQQDKSGLPNDRFSAERPEGSISTLTIQRTEQRDSAMYRCASSYGQGGEKLLFGSGTQLSVL.

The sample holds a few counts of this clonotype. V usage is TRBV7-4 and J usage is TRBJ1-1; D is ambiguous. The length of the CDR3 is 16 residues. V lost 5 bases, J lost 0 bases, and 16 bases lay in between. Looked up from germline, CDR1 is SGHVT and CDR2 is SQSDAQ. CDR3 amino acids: CASSLDLFSMNTEAFF. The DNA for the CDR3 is TGTGCCAGCAGCCTAGACCTTTTCTCTATGAACACTGAAGCTTTCTTT.

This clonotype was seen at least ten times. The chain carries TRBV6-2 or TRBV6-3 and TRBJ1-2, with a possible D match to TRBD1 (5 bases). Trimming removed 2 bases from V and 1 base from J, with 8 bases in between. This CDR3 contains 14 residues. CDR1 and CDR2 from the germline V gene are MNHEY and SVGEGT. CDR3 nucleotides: TGTGCCAGCAGTTACAACAGGATTAACTATGGCTACACCTTC. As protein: CASSYNRINYGYTF.

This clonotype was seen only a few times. The CDR3 is CASSLEQPYGYTF. CDR3 in DNA: TGTGCCAGCAGCTTAGAGCAACCCTATGGCTACACCTTC. This sequence joins TRBV7-2 and TRBJ1-2; D call uncertain. Germline loops: CDR1 SGHTA, CDR2 FQGNSA. The CDR3 has 13 amino acids. V lost 1 base and J 4 bases, leaving 7 bases between the germline ends.

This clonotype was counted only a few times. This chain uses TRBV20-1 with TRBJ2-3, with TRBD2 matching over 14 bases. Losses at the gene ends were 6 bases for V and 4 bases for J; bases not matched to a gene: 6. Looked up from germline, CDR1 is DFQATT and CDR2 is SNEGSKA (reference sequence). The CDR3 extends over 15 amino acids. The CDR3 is CSATGTSGGSDTQYF. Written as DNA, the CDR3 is TGCAGTGCCACCGGGACTAGCGGGGGATCAGATACGCAGTATTTT.

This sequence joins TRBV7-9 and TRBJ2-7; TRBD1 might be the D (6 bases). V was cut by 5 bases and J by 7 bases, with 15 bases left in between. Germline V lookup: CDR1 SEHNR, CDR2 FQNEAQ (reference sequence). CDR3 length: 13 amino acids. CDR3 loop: CASSLRTATEQYF. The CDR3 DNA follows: TGTGCCAGCAGCCTCCGGACAGCTACAGAGCAGTACTTC.

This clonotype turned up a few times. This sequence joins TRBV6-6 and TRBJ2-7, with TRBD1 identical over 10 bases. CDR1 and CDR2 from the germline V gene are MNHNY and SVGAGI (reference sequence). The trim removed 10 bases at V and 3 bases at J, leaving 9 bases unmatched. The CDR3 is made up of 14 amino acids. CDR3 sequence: CATALGQGYYEQYF. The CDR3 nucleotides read TGTGCCACCGCCTTGGGACAGGGGTACTACGAGCAGTACTTC.

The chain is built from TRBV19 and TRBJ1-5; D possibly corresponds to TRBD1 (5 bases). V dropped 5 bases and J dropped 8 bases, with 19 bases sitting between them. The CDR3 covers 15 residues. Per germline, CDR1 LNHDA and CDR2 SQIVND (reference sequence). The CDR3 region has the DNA TGTGCCAGTAGTCACAGGCGATCCGAACAAAAGCCCCAGCATTTT. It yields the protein CASSHRRSEQKPQHF.

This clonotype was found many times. CDR3 coding DNA: TGTGCCAGCAGCCCTGCCCCTGGACGGATCGGCGAGCAGTACTTC. Amino acid sequence: CASSPAPGRIGEQYF. The chain uses TRBV7-2 and TRBJ2-7; D unresolved. This CDR3 is built from 15 residues. Trimming removed 5 bases at V and 6 bases at J, with 20 bases between. In germline, CDR1 is SGHTA, CDR2 FQGNSA.

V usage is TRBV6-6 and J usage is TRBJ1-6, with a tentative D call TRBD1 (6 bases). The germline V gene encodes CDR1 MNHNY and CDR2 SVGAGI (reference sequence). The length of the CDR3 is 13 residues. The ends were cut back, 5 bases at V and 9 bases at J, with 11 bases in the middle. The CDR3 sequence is CASSTGFLSPLHF. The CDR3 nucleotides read TGTGCCAGCAGTACAGGGTTTCTTTCACCCCTCCACTTT.

For the CDR3, the DNA is TGCAGTGCGAGGGGGGCAGCACACCTCTATGGCTACACCTTC. Translated: CSARGAAHLYGYTF. V usage is TRBV20-1 and J usage is TRBJ1-2, with D perhaps TRBD1 (6 bases). CDR1 and CDR2 (germline): DFQATT, SNEGSKA (reference sequence). The V gene lost 6 bases and the J gene lost 4 bases, with 18 bases spanning the gap. This CDR3 has 14 amino acids.

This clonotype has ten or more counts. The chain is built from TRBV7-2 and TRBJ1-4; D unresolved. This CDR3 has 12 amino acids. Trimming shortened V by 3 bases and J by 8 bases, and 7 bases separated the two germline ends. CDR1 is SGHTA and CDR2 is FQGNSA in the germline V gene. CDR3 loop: CASSFRNEKLFF. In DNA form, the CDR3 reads TGTGCCAGCAGCTTTAGAAACGAAAAACTGTTTTTT.

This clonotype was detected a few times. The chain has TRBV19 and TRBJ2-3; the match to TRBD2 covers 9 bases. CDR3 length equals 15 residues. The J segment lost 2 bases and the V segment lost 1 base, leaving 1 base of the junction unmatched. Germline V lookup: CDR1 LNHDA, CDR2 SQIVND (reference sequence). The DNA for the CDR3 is TGTGCCAGTAGTATAGGCGGGAGGGCCACAGATACGCAGTATTTT. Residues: CASSIGGRATDTQYF.

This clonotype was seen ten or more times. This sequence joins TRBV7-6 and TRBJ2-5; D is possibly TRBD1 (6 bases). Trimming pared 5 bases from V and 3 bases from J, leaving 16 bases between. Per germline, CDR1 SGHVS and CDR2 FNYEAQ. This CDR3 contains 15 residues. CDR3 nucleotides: TGTGCCAGCAGCCGGACCGGGACATACAAAGAGACCCAGTACTTC. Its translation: CASSRTGTYKETQYF. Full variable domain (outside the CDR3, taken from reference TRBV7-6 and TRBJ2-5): GAGVSQSPRYKVTKRGQDVALRCDPISGHVSLYWYRQALGQGPEFLTYFNYEAQQDKSGLPNDRFSAERPEGSISTLTIQRTEQRDSAMYRCASSRTGTYKETQYFGPGTRLLVL.

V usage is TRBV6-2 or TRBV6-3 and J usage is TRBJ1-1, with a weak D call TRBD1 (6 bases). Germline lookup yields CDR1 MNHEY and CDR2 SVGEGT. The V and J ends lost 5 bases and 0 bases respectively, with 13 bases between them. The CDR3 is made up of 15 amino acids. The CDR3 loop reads CASSLYRELNTEAFF. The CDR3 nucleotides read TGTGCCAGCAGTCTGTACAGGGAGTTGAACACTGAAGCTTTCTTT.

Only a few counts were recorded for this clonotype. CDR3 region: CASDRLAGGLHQETQYF. CDR3 in DNA: TGTGCCAGCGATCGACTAGCGGGGGGACTCCACCAAGAGACCCAGTACTTC. The chain employs TRBV6-2 or TRBV6-3 and TRBJ2-5, with 13 bases lining up with TRBD2. Per germline, CDR1 MNHEY and CDR2 SVGEGT. V gave up 8 bases and J gave up 0 bases; unmatched junction bases: 9. The CDR3 length is 17 residues.

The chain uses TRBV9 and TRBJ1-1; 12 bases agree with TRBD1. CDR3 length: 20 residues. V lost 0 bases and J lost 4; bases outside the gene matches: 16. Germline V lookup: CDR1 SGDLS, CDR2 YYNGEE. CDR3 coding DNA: TGTGCCAGCAGCGTAGCTACCCAAACCCCCGGGACAGGGGGCGTCACTGAAGCTTTCTTT. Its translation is CASSVATQTPGTGGVTEAFF. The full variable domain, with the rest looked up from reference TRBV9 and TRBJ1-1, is DSGVTQTPKHLITATGQRVTLRCSPRSGDLSVYWYQQSLDQGLQFLIQYYNGEERAKGNILERFSAQQFPDLHSELNLSSLELGDSALYFCASSVATQTPGTGGVTEAFFGQGTRLTVV.

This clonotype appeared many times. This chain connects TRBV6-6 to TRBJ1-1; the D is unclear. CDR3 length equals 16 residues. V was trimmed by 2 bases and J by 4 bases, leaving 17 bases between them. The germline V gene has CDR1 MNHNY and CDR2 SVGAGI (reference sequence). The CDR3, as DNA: TGTGCCAGCAGTTACCCTCCCGACCCGGCGGGCACTGAAGCTTTCTTT. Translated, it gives CASSYPPDPAGTEAFF.

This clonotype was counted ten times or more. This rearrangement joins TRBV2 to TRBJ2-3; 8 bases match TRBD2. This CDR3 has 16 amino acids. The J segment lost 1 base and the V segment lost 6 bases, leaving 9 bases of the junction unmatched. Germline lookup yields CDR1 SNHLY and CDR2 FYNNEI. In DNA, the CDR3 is TGTGCCAGCAGGAACAGGGCCGGGGGGGGCACAGATACGCAGTATTTT. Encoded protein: CASRNRAGGGTDTQYF.

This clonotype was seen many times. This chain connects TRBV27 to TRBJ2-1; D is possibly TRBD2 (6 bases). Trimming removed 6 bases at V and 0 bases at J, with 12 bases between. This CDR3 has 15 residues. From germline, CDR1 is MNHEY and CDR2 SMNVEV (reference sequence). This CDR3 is CASRPSRDSYNEQFF. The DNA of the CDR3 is TGTGCCAGCAGGCCCTCGCGGGACTCCTACAATGAGCAGTTCTTC.

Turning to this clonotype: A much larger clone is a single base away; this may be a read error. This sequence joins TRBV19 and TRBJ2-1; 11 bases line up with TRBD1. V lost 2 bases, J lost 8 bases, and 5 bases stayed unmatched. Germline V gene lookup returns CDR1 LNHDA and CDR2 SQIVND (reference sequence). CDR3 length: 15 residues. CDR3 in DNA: TGTGCCAGTAGTATATCGGGACAGGGGGTGGATGAGCAGTTCTTC. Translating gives CASSISGQGVDEQFF. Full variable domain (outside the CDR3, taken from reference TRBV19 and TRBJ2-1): DGGITQSPKYLFRKEGQNVTLSCEQNLNHDAMYWYRQDPGQGLRLIYYSQIVNDFQKGDIAEGYSVSREKKESFPLTVTSAQKNPTAFYLCASSISGQGVDEQFFGPGTRLTVL.

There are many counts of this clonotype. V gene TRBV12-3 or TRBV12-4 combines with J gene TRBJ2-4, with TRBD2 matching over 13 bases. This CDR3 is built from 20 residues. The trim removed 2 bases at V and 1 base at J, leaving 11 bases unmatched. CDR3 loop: CASSLRFGLAGVRAKNIQYF. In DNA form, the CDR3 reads TGTGCCAGCAGTTTAAGGTTTGGACTAGCGGGAGTGCGGGCCAAAAACATTCAGTACTTC.

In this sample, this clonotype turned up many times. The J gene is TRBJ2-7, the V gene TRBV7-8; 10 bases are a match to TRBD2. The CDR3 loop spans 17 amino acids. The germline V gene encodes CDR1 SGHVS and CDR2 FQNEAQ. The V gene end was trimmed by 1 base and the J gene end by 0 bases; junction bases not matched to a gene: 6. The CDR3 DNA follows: TGTGCCAGCAGCTTAGTATCTAGCGGGAGTAGCTCCTACGAGCAGTACTTC. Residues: CASSLVSSGSSSYEQYF.

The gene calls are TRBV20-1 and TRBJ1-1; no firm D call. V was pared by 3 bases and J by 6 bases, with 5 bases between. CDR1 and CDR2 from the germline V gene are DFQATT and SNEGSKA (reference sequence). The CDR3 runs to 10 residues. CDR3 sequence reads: CSASTAEAFF. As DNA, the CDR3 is TGCAGTGCTAGTACCGCTGAAGCTTTCTTT.

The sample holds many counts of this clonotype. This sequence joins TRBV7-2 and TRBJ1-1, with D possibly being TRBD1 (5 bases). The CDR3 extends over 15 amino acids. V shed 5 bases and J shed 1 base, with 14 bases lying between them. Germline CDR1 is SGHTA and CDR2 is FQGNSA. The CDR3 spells CASSLPGRANTEAFF. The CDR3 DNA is TGTGCCAGCAGCCTCCCGGGACGGGCGAACACTGAAGCTTTCTTT.

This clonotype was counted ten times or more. The CDR3 loop reads CASSYGGASGITYEQYF. The CDR3 nucleotides are TGTGCCAGCAGTTACGGAGGGGCTAGCGGAATTACCTACGAGCAGTACTTC. The gene calls are TRBV6-2 or TRBV6-3 and TRBJ2-7; 7 bases map to TRBD2. After removal of 2 bases from V and 2 bases from J, the junction contained 12 bases not matched to a gene. The CDR3 length is 17 residues. The germline V gene encodes CDR1 MNHEY and CDR2 SVGEGT.

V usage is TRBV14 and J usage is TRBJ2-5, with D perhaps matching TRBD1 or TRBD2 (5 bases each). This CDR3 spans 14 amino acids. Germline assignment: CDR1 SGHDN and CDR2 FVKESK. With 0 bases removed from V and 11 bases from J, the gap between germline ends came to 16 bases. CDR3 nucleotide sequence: TGTGCCAGCAGCCAAGATAAGGGACCGTACACTCAGTACTTC. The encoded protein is CASSQDKGPYTQYF.

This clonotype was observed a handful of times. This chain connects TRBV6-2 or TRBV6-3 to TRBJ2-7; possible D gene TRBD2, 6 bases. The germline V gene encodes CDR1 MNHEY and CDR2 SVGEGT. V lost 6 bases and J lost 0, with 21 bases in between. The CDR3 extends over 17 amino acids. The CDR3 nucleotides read TGTGCCAGCAGAGATCCCCCCGGGGGTGGGAGCTCCTACGAGCAGTACTTC. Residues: CASRDPPGGGSSYEQYF.

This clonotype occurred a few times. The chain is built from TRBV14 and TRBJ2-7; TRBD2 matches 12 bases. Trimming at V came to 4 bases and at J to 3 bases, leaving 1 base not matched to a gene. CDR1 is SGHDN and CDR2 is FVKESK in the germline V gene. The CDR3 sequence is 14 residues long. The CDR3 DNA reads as TGTGCCAGCAGCCCTAGCGGGAGGGTCTACGAGCAGTACTTC. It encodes CASSPSGRVYEQYF.

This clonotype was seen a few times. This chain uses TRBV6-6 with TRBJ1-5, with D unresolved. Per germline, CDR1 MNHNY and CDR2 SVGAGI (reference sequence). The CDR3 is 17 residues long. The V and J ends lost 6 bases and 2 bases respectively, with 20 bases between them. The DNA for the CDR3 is TGTGCCAGCAGGGGCGAAGTGAGTGGTTTCGGCAATCAGCCCCAGCATTTT. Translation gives CASRGEVSGFGNQPQHF.